The 27 T cell receptor beta chains below were found in one sample sequenced in a study of blood T cell repertoires in COVID-19. Assay: immunoSEQ multiplex PCR; the TCRdb copy retains only in-frame clones and omits some. The sample lists about 400,000 clones, roughly 91% seen once, with about 1.7% in the top ten. Specimen: PBMCs or T cells enriched from blood (not recorded which). These receptors were obtained from a woman aged 25 to 45 who had recovered from COVID-19.

This clone was seen once. J is TRBJ2-3 and V is TRBV5-4, with 8 positions matching TRBD1. CDR3 length equals 14 residues. Germline V gene lookup returns CDR1 SGHNT and CDR2 YYREEE (reference sequence). V was clipped by 4 bases and J by 7 bases; unmatched bases: 8. This CDR3 is CASSPGTGDHTQYF. CDR3 coding DNA: TGTGCCAGCAGCCCCGGGACAGGAGATCATACGCAGTATTTT.

The V gene is TRBV10-1, the J gene TRBJ2-1; 14 bases agree with TRBD2. Germline CDR1 reads WNHNN; CDR2 reads SYGVQD (reference sequence). Trimming took 8 bases from V and 8 from J; bases not matched to a gene: 5. This CDR3 has 14 amino acids. The CDR3 DNA reads TGCGCCAGCGGGACTAGCGGGAGTCTTTATGAGCAGTTCTTC. It yields the protein CASGTSGSLYEQFF.

V and J are TRBV27 and TRBJ2-2; D perhaps matches TRBD2 (5 bases). Looked up from germline, CDR1 is MNHEY and CDR2 is SMNVEV (reference sequence). This CDR3 is 15 amino acids long. V dropped 3 bases and J dropped 6 bases, with 14 bases sitting between them. CDR3 DNA: TGTGCCAGCAGTTTTAACCCCCCGGAGGCCGGGGAGCTGTTTTTT. Residues: CASSFNPPEAGELFF.

The gene calls are TRBV4-1 and TRBJ2-2, with D possibly being TRBD2 (5 bases). Between the trimmed V and J ends, which lost 6 bases and 5 bases, there was a span of 13 bases. CDR1 is MGHRA, CDR2 YSYEKL, per germline. CDR3 size: 14 residues. CDR3 DNA sequence: TGCGCCAGCAGTAGAGGGATCGAAACCGGGGAGCTGTTTTTT. It yields the protein CASSRGIETGELFF.

The chain combines TRBV30 with TRBJ2-7, with 7 positions matching TRBD2. Germline assignment: CDR1 GTSNPN and CDR2 SVGIG (reference sequence). Trimming at V came to 3 bases and at J to 3 bases, leaving 8 bases not matched to a gene. The length of the CDR3 is 14 residues. Written as DNA, the CDR3 is TGTGCCTGGAGCCTCGGCGGGGGTAACTACGAGCAGTACTTC. It encodes CAWSLGGGNYEQYF.

This clone is a singleton in its sample. This chain uses TRBV6-2 or TRBV6-3 with TRBJ1-4; D gene unclear. V was trimmed by 0 bases and J by 0 bases, leaving 11 bases between them. The germline V gene has CDR1 MNHEY and CDR2 SVGEGT. This CDR3 is 17 amino acids long. The CDR3 protein is CASSYSPPGSTNEKLFF. CDR3 in DNA: TGTGCCAGCAGTTACTCGCCTCCAGGTTCAACTAATGAAAAACTGTTTTTT.

This chain joins TRBV13 and TRBJ2-7, with 9 bases aligning to TRBD1. J lost 2 bases, V lost 5 bases, and 4 bases had no gene match. This CDR3 has 14 residues. The V gene's germline CDR1 is PRHDT and CDR2 FYEKMQ (reference sequence). The CDR3: CASSPRDRAYEQYF. The CDR3, as DNA: TGTGCCAGCAGCCCAAGGGACAGGGCCTACGAGCAGTACTTC.

The chain recombines TRBV27 with TRBJ2-2; 11 bases agree with TRBD1. Trimming at V came to 5 bases and at J to 6 bases, leaving 8 bases not matched to a gene. The CDR3 is 16 amino acids. CDR1 is MNHEY, CDR2 SMNVEV, per germline (reference sequence). The DNA of the CDR3 is TGTGCCAGCAGTCTAATGTGGACAGGGGGCTCCGGGGAGCTGTTTTTT. This translates into CASSLMWTGGSGELFF.

The chain links TRBV28 to TRBJ1-5; D perhaps matches TRBD1 (5 bases). With 4 bases removed from V and 4 bases from J, the gap between germline ends came to 20 bases. CDR3 size: 17 residues. Per the germline V gene, CDR1 is MDHEN and CDR2 is SYDVKM. In DNA, the CDR3 is TGTGCCAGCAGTTCCCCTGGGAGGGACGGAACGAATCAGCCCCAGCATTTT. This translates into CASSSPGRDGTNQPQHF.

This clone has a handful of counts. The rearrangement joins TRBV7-3 to TRBJ2-5; 10 bases align to TRBD2. The CDR3 contains 18 residues. The germline CDR1 and CDR2 sequences are SGHTA and FQGTGA. V shed 2 bases and J 0 bases; nucleotides not matched to a gene: 9. The CDR3 region is CASSLAGLAGAHQETQYF. The CDR3 DNA sequence: TGTGCCAGCAGCTTAGCTGGCCTAGCGGGAGCGCACCAAGAGACCCAGTACTTC.

The chain recombines TRBV3-1 (or the pseudogene TRBV3-2) with TRBJ1-1; possibly TRBD1 for D (6 bases). The length of the CDR3 is 15 residues. Germline CDR1 and CDR2: LGHDT and YNNKEL (reference sequence). The V end was cut by 4 bases, the J end by 11 bases, with 23 bases between. Here the CDR3 DNA reads TGTGCCAGCAGCCGATCAGGCAGGGGATTAAGTGACGCTTTCTTT. Translating gives CASSRSGRGLSDAFF.

The rearrangement links TRBV7-8 to TRBJ1-4; TRBD1 is a possible D gene (5 bases). Germline values: CDR1 SGHVS, CDR2 FQNEAQ. The CDR3 is made up of 17 amino acids. The V end lost 7 bases, the J end lost 0 bases, and 18 bases lay between the germline ends. The CDR3: CASTLGTGPPTNEKLFF. CDR3 in DNA: TGTGCCAGCACCCTGGGAACAGGACCTCCAACTAATGAAAAACTGTTTTTT. The entire variable domain, with the rest obtained from reference TRBV7-8 and TRBJ1-4, is as follows: GAGVSQSPRYKVAKRGQDVALRCDPISGHVSLFWYQQALGQGPEFLTYFQNEAQLDKSGLPSDRFFAERPEGSVSTLKIQRTQQEDSAVYLCASTLGTGPPTNEKLFFGSGTQLSVL.

The V and J genes are TRBV5-1 and TRBJ1-6; possible D gene TRBD1, 5 bases. V lost 1 base to trimming and J lost 7 bases, with 12 bases between them. The length of the CDR3 is 15 residues. The germline gives CDR1 SGHRS, CDR2 YFSETQ. CDR3 residues: CASSLFGGDNSPLHF. The CDR3 region has the DNA TGCGCCAGCAGCTTGTTCGGGGGAGACAATTCACCCCTCCACTTT.

In this sample, this clone turned up a few times. This sequence joins TRBV2 and TRBJ1-1; D perhaps matches TRBD1 (5 bases). V lost 3 bases, J lost 0 bases, and 11 bases lay in between. Per germline, CDR1 SNHLY and CDR2 FYNNEI. The CDR3 has 15 amino acids. The CDR3 nucleotides read TGTGCCAGCAGTGATTGGGGGGTGTTGAACACTGAAGCTTTCTTT. Protein: CASSDWGVLNTEAFF.

CDR3 amino acids: CASSFQGEKLFF. CDR3 nucleotides: TGTGCCAGCAGCTTCCAGGGGGAAAAACTGTTTTTT. The chain has TRBV5-4 and TRBJ1-4; possibly TRBD1 for D (6 bases). Germline CDR1 reads SGHNT; CDR2 reads YYREEE (reference sequence). This CDR3 has 12 amino acids. The ends were cut back, 2 bases at V and 8 bases at J, with 7 bases in the middle.

The rearrangement links TRBV18 to TRBJ1-6; 9 nucleotides align to TRBD1. From germline, CDR1 is KGHSH and CDR2 LQKENI. The CDR3 extends over 14 amino acids. The trim removed 6 bases at V and 7 bases at J, leaving 4 bases unmatched. The CDR3 region is CASSLDRGNSPLHF. The DNA of the CDR3 is TGTGCCAGCTCGCTGGACAGGGGAAATTCACCCCTCCACTTT. Combining the CDR3 with reference TRBV18 and TRBJ1-6 gives the whole variable domain NAGVMQNPRHLVRRRGQEARLRCSPMKGHSHVYWYRQLPEEGLKFMVYLQKENIIDESGMPKERFSAEFPKEGPSILRIQQVVRGDSAAYFCASSLDRGNSPLHFGNGTRLTVT.

The genes are TRBV4-2 and TRBJ2-1; 8 bases line up with TRBD2. The trim removed 1 base at V and 5 bases at J, leaving 7 bases unmatched. This CDR3 has 16 residues. Germline CDR1 is LGHNA and CDR2 is YNFKEQ. CDR3 residues: CASSQVRSGDHNEQFF. Written as DNA, the CDR3 is TGTGCCAGCAGCCAAGTACGTAGCGGGGACCACAATGAGCAGTTCTTC.

This chain joins TRBV27 and TRBJ1-1, with D possibly TRBD1 on 6 matching bases. Looked up from germline, CDR1 is MNHEY and CDR2 is SMNVEV (reference sequence). CDR3 length equals 16 residues. The V and J ends lost 6 bases and 2 bases respectively, with 19 bases between them. DNA for the CDR3: TGTGCCAGCAGACTTTACAGCGGACAGCTCAACACTGAAGCTTTCTTT. Its protein is CASRLYSGQLNTEAFF.

The CDR3 loop is CASSLWRRTSAYNEQFF. CDR3 DNA: TGTGCCAGCAGCTTGTGGCGGAGGACTTCCGCCTACAATGAGCAGTTCTTC. The gene calls are TRBV5-8 and TRBJ2-1, with D perhaps TRBD2 (5 bases). Germline V gives CDR1 SGHTS, CDR2 YDEGEE. Trimming pared 1 base from V and 2 bases from J, leaving 16 bases between. This CDR3 has 17 amino acids.

The genes are TRBV11-3 and TRBJ2-3, with 7 bases that match TRBD1. J was trimmed by 2 bases and V by 3 bases; bases with no gene match: 2. The CDR3 extends over 14 amino acids. The germline gives CDR1 SGHNT, CDR2 YENEEA. The CDR3 loop reads CASSFGTDTDTQYF. The DNA for the CDR3 is TGTGCCAGCAGCTTTGGGACAGACACAGATACGCAGTATTTT.

The chain has TRBV28 and TRBJ2-7; no definite D call. The CDR3 loop spans 11 amino acids. V lost 4 bases and J 6 bases, leaving 7 bases between the germline ends. CDR1 is MDHEN, CDR2 SYDVKM, per germline. The CDR3: CASSYQVEQYF. In nucleotides, the CDR3 is TGTGCCAGCAGTTACCAGGTCGAGCAGTACTTC.

The chain employs TRBV6-5 and TRBJ2-7; possible D gene TRBD1, 6 bases. Trimming removed 6 bases from V and 7 bases from J, with 10 bases in between. The CDR3 is 11 residues long. The germline V gene encodes CDR1 MNHEY and CDR2 SVGAGI. The CDR3: CASRRDNEQYF. CDR3 DNA: TGTGCCAGCAGACGGGACAATGAGCAGTACTTC.

This clone was detected once. The V gene is TRBV7-3, the J gene TRBJ1-3; D possibly corresponds to TRBD1 (6 bases). Germline CDR1 SGHTA, CDR2 FQGTGA. CDR3 length equals 14 residues. V was cut by 5 bases and J by 2 bases, with 10 bases left in between. Here the CDR3 reads CASSASGAGNTIYF. In DNA form, the CDR3 reads TGTGCCAGCAGCGCCTCAGGGGCTGGAAACACCATATATTTT.

This chain links TRBV25-1 with TRBJ1-5; no clear D gene. The germline CDR1 and CDR2 sequences are MGHDK and SYGVNS. The CDR3 runs to 14 residues. The V gene lost 4 bases and the J gene lost 0 bases, with 7 bases spanning the gap. CDR3 region: CASSAPVSNQPQHF. For the CDR3, the DNA is TGTGCCAGCAGTGCCCCGGTTAGCAATCAGCCCCAGCATTTT.

The chain combines TRBV7-3 with TRBJ1-2; tentative D call: TRBD1 (6 bases). The germline V gene encodes CDR1 SGHTA and CDR2 FQGTGA. V lost 0 bases and J 6 bases, leaving 17 bases between the germline ends. This CDR3 region has 16 residues. The chain's CDR3 is CASSLTGVRGIDGYTF. As DNA, the CDR3 is TGTGCCAGCAGCTTAACGGGCGTTAGGGGGATCGATGGCTACACCTTC.

The chain has TRBV11-2 and TRBJ1-2; TRBD1 matches 7 bases. Germline CDR1 is SGHAT and CDR2 is FQNNGV. The CDR3 is 15 residues long. Losses at the gene ends were 5 bases for V and 8 bases for J; bases not matched to a gene: 14. The CDR3 is CASSPRLDRVGGYTF. The CDR3 DNA follows: TGTGCCAGCAGCCCCCGTCTCGACAGGGTTGGGGGCTACACCTTC.

This chain connects TRBV2 to TRBJ1-5; possibly TRBD1 for D (5 bases). CDR1 is SNHLY, CDR2 FYNNEI, per germline. The CDR3 contains 15 residues. Trimming stripped 7 bases from V and 4 bases from J, with 17 bases between. The CDR3 coding sequence is TGTGCCAGCACCCGAGAAGGAGGGGCGAATCAGCCCCAGCATTTT. This sequence encodes CASTREGGANQPQHF.